Following are 30 T cell receptor beta chains from one sample sequenced in a study of T cell responses to AZD1222 COVID-19 vaccine. This table comes from immunoSEQ multiplex PCR, and its TCRdb copy is limited to in-frame clones, with some not included. The sample carries over 100,000 clones, around 90% recorded once. The sequences come from peripheral blood, collected 28 days after the second AZD1222 dose. The receptor source for this set is an adult who received the AZD1222 COVID-19 vaccine.

The chain uses TRBV5-1 and TRBJ1-2, with D hard to call. Germline lookup yields CDR1 SGHRS and CDR2 YFSETQ. V lost 4 bases and J 4 bases, leaving 20 bases between the germline ends. The CDR3 covers 16 residues. The CDR3 loop reads CASSLDGGVGFYGYTF. The CDR3 DNA sequence: TGCGCCAGCAGCCTGGACGGTGGGGTAGGATTCTATGGCTACACCTTC.

This clone was seen just once. This sequence joins TRBV28 and TRBJ1-2; 9 bases agree with TRBD1. CDR1 is MDHEN, CDR2 SYDVKM, per germline. Trimming took 4 bases from V and 8 from J; bases not matched to a gene: 11. This CDR3 has 15 residues. The CDR3 nucleotides are TGTGCCAGCAGTTCCGCGGGACAGGGATTTATCGGCTACACCTTC. This codes for CASSSAGQGFIGYTF.

There are a few counts of this clone. The genes are TRBV19 and TRBJ1-5; no reliable D call. This CDR3 spans 15 amino acids. The germline gives CDR1 LNHDA, CDR2 SQIVND (reference sequence). V lost 3 bases and J lost 2, with 11 bases in between. In DNA, the CDR3 is TGTGCCAGTAGTATGTTAGGGATGGGCAATCAGCCCCAGCATTTT. Protein: CASSMLGMGNQPQHF.

This chain links TRBV19 with TRBJ1-1; 7 bases fit TRBD1. V dropped 5 bases and J dropped 7; count of bases not matched to a gene: 10. Germline values: CDR1 LNHDA, CDR2 SQIVND (reference sequence). CDR3 length equals 14 residues. The CDR3 sequence is CASSLQGGGGEAFF. The CDR3, as DNA: TGTGCCAGTAGTCTCCAAGGAGGGGGCGGTGAAGCTTTCTTT.

As to this clone: The junction departs from the called germline gene at one end, perhaps through a read error. The gene calls are TRBV28 and TRBJ1-1, with D unclear. Germline V CDR1 and CDR2: MDHEN, SYDVKM. The CDR3 is 8 residues long. CDR3 loop: CRAGVAFF. CDR3 nucleotide sequence: TGCCGGGCCGGGGTCGCTTTCTTT.

The V call is TRBV2, the J call TRBJ1-1; D is unclear. Deletions cut 5 bases from V and 1 base from J, with 11 bases between. CDR3 length: 14 amino acids. Germline values: CDR1 SNHLY, CDR2 FYNNEI. DNA of the CDR3: TGTGCCAGCAGTAAACGGCAGGCGAACACTGAAGCTTTCTTT. Amino acids: CASSKRQANTEAFF. The whole variable domain, filled in from reference TRBV2 and TRBJ1-1, reads EPEVTQTPSHQVTQMGQEVILRCVPISNHLYFYWYRQILGQKVEFLVSFYNNEISEKSEIFDDQFSVERPDGSNFTLKIRSTKLEDSAMYFCASSKRQANTEAFFGQGTRLTVV.

The chain has TRBV11-2 and TRBJ2-2, with 11 bases lining up with TRBD2. With V trimmed by 5 bases and J by 8 bases, 16 bases remained unmatched. Germline V gene lookup returns CDR1 SGHAT and CDR2 FQNNGV. The CDR3 spans 18 residues. The CDR3 spells CASSQELAGVLLGGELFF. The CDR3 DNA sequence: TGTGCCAGCAGCCAAGAACTAGCGGGAGTTTTATTGGGGGGGGAGCTGTTTTTT.

This chain connects TRBV5-4 to TRBJ1-5; 8 bases line up with TRBD1. The J segment lost 6 bases and the V segment lost 1 base, leaving 3 bases of the junction unmatched. CDR3 length equals 14 residues. Germline V CDR1 and CDR2: SGHNT, YYREEE (reference sequence). CDR3 residues: CASSLQGAGQPQHF. The CDR3 DNA reads TGTGCCAGCAGCTTGCAGGGGGCGGGTCAGCCCCAGCATTTT.

The chain has TRBV18 and TRBJ1-3; weak D call: TRBD1 (6 bases). The CDR3 has 16 amino acids. The V and J ends lost 0 bases and 10 bases respectively, with 19 bases between them. Germline assignment: CDR1 KGHSH and CDR2 LQKENI. The CDR3 coding sequence is TGTGCCAGCTCACCACCGGGGGGGCGAGCGGTTGCGACCATATATTTT. Amino acid sequence: CASSPPGGRAVATIYF. Drawing the rest from reference TRBV18 and TRBJ1-3, the complete variable domain is NAGVMQNPRHLVRRRGQEARLRCSPMKGHSHVYWYRQLPEEGLKFMVYLQKENIIDESGMPKERFSAEFPKEGPSILRIQQVVRGDSAAYFCASSPPGGRAVATIYFGEGSWLTVV.

This clone came up once. The gene calls are TRBV2 and TRBJ2-3; D is unclear. Per germline, CDR1 SNHLY and CDR2 FYNNEI. With 5 bases removed from V and 5 bases from J, the gap between germline ends came to 11 bases. CDR3 length equals 13 residues. Here the CDR3 DNA reads TGTGCCAGCAGTCCAACAAAACTAGATACGCAGTATTTT. This gives the protein CASSPTKLDTQYF.

This clone occurred once. The chain recombines TRBV19 with TRBJ1-4; 8 nucleotides line up with TRBD1. Germline trimming cut 5 bases from V and 5 bases from J; bases unmatched to any gene: 13. Germline V gene sequence: CDR1 LNHDA, CDR2 SQIVND (reference sequence). The CDR3 has 17 residues. Written as DNA, the CDR3 is TGTGCCAGTAGTTCCTACAGGGGGGGACGTCAGAATGAAAAACTGTTTTTT. Encoded protein: CASSSYRGGRQNEKLFF.

The gene calls are TRBV5-1 and TRBJ2-2, with 9 bases lining up with TRBD2. Germline V CDR1 and CDR2: SGHRS, YFSETQ. Germline trimming cut 4 bases from V and 0 bases from J; bases unmatched to any gene: 7. This CDR3 has 17 residues. DNA of the CDR3: TGCGCCAGCAGCCCGCAAGCGGGAGGCTCGAACACCGGGGAGCTGTTTTTT. Translation gives CASSPQAGGSNTGELFF.

This sequence joins TRBV7-3 and TRBJ1-1; D is unresolved. The length of the CDR3 is 14 residues. Deletions cut 5 bases from V and 3 bases from J, with 13 bases between. CDR1 SGHTA and CDR2 FQGTGA come from the germline V gene. CDR3 nucleotide sequence: TGTGCCAGCAGCCCCGGCCAAGGGCACACTGAAGCTTTCTTT. Its protein is CASSPGQGHTEAFF.

The table lists this clone with a few counts. The genes are TRBV5-1 and TRBJ2-7; a weak D match, TRBD2 (5 bases). Trimming left V 0 bases short and J 9 bases short, with 10 bases between. From germline, CDR1 is SGHRS and CDR2 YFSETQ. This CDR3 comprises 12 residues. The CDR3 DNA reads TGCGCCAGCAGCTTGGATGGCGGACTGCAGTACTTC. Translation gives CASSLDGGLQYF.

The chain combines TRBV28 with TRBJ2-7; TRBD1 matches at 10 bases. The J segment lost 5 bases and the V segment lost 4 bases, leaving 11 bases of the junction unmatched. Germline V gene data show CDR1 as MDHEN and CDR2 as SYDVKM. The CDR3 has 16 amino acids. CDR3 coding DNA: TGTGCCAGCAGTTATCTACTGGGACAGGGGTCGCACGAGCAGTACTTC. Its translation: CASSYLLGQGSHEQYF.

In its sample, this clone was seen once. This rearrangement joins TRBV5-1 to TRBJ2-1; possibly TRBD2 for D (6 bases). The length of the CDR3 is 14 residues. The germline V gene encodes CDR1 SGHRS and CDR2 YFSETQ. With 4 bases removed from V and 9 bases from J, the gap between germline ends came to 17 bases. CDR3 loop: CASSPGLVIGEQFF. In nucleotides, the CDR3 is TGCGCCAGCAGCCCGGGACTCGTAATTGGTGAGCAGTTCTTC.

The CDR3 is CSASLRGGETQYF. Here the CDR3 DNA reads TGCAGTGCTAGTCTGCGGGGCGGAGAGACCCAGTACTTC. This chain joins TRBV20-1 and TRBJ2-5; D possibly corresponds to TRBD2 (6 bases). The CDR3 spans 13 residues. From germline, CDR1 is DFQATT and CDR2 SNEGSKA (reference sequence). Trimming stripped 3 bases from V and 4 bases from J, with 12 bases between.

The chain links TRBV5-4 to TRBJ2-3, with 8 bases lining up with TRBD2. This CDR3 is built from 16 residues. V shed 4 bases, J shed 4 bases, and the junction held 11 bases outside the gene matches. Germline V gene lookup returns CDR1 SGHNT and CDR2 YYREEE (reference sequence). CDR3 residues: CASSGGAGVRADTQYF. CDR3 in DNA: TGTGCCAGCAGCGGCGGAGCGGGAGTCCGCGCAGATACGCAGTATTTT.

The chain recombines TRBV18 with TRBJ1-1, with D possibly TRBD1 on 5 matching bases. Per the germline V gene, CDR1 is KGHSH and CDR2 is LQKENI. There are 15 residues in the CDR3. V was shortened by 3 bases and J by 2 bases, with 13 bases between the two germline ends. The DNA of the CDR3 is TGTGCCAGCTCACCTTTACAGGACTTAAACACTGAAGCTTTCTTT. Translating gives CASSPLQDLNTEAFF.

This chain links TRBV18 with TRBJ2-1; D remains ambiguous. The CDR3 is 13 amino acids. The V and J ends lost 0 bases and 4 bases respectively, with 4 bases between them. CDR1 is KGHSH, CDR2 LQKENI, per germline. As DNA, the CDR3 is TGTGCCAGCTCACCACCGTCGTACAATGAGCAGTTCTTC. It yields the protein CASSPPSYNEQFF.

This chain connects TRBV28 to TRBJ1-2, with D possibly matching TRBD1 (5 bases). The CDR3 extends over 16 amino acids. Germline CDR1 reads MDHEN; CDR2 reads SYDVKM. Trimming stripped 2 bases from V and 3 bases from J, with 16 bases between. Here the CDR3 reads CASSLNLGQGDYGYTF. DNA of the CDR3: TGTGCCAGCAGTTTAAATCTAGGGCAGGGAGACTATGGCTACACCTTC.

In DNA, the CDR3 is TGTGCCAGCAGTCCTCGGTGGACCGGGGAGCTGTTTTTT. Translation: CASSPRWTGELFF. The chain carries TRBV7-9 and TRBJ2-2; unclear D gene. Germline V gene lookup returns CDR1 SEHNR and CDR2 FQNEAQ (reference sequence). This CDR3 has 13 amino acids. Trimming left V 6 bases short and J 5 bases short, with 10 bases between.

This chain connects TRBV5-6 to TRBJ2-7, with D possibly matching TRBD1 (7 bases). Germline V lookup: CDR1 SGHDT, CDR2 YYEEEE. V gave up 1 base and J gave up 6 bases, with 11 bases separating them. The CDR3 loop spans 13 amino acids. Here the CDR3 reads CASSLHRGGEQYF. The DNA for the CDR3 is TGTGCCAGCAGCTTGCACAGGGGAGGCGAGCAGTACTTC.

The J gene is TRBJ1-1, the V gene TRBV27, with 7 bases fitting TRBD1. Germline CDR1 reads MNHEY; CDR2 reads SMNVEV (reference sequence). The CDR3 covers 15 residues. The trim removed 2 bases at V and 5 bases at J, leaving 8 bases unmatched. This CDR3 is CASSLGRGRGTEAFF. The CDR3 DNA sequence: TGTGCCAGCAGTTTAGGTCGGGGCAGGGGGACTGAAGCTTTCTTT.

This clone was detected only once. The chain links TRBV13 to TRBJ2-7; weak D call: TRBD1 (6 bases). Trimming removed 5 bases at V and 0 bases at J, with 14 bases between. CDR1 PRHDT and CDR2 FYEKMQ come from the germline V gene (reference sequence). The CDR3 runs to 15 residues. CDR3 nucleotides: TGTGCCAGCAGCAGGGGGACGGCGAGCTCCTACGAGCAGTACTTC. This sequence encodes CASSRGTASSYEQYF. Full variable domain (missing parts from reference TRBV13 and TRBJ2-7): AAGVIQSPRHLIKEKRETATLKCYPIPRHDTVYWYQQGPGQDPQFLISFYEKMQSDKGSIPDRFSAQQFSDYHSELNMSSLELGDSALYFCASSRGTASSYEQYFGPGTRLTVT.

The rearrangement joins TRBV5-1 to TRBJ2-1; 11 bases match TRBD2. V trimming: 3 bases; J trimming: 8 bases; junction bases outside the gene matches: 10. The CDR3 totals 16 residues. Germline loops: CDR1 SGHRS, CDR2 YFSETQ. DNA of the CDR3: TGCGCCAGCAGCTCCGCGACTAGCGGGGCGCAAGATGAGCAGTTCTTC. As protein: CASSSATSGAQDEQFF.

The chain couples TRBV10-2 to TRBJ1-5, with 9 nucleotides matching TRBD1. Germline trimming cut 8 bases from V and 5 bases from J; bases unmatched to any gene: 7. CDR3 length: 14 amino acids. CDR1 and CDR2 (germline): WSHSY, SAAADI. The CDR3 here is CASAGTGRDQPQHF. The CDR3 nucleotides read TGCGCCAGCGCCGGGACAGGGAGGGATCAGCCCCAGCATTTT.

This chain joins TRBV5-1 and TRBJ2-7; possibly TRBD2 for D (5 bases). CDR3 length: 14 amino acids. Trimming removed 4 bases at V and 7 bases at J, with 18 bases between. In germline, CDR1 is SGHRS, CDR2 YFSETQ. The DNA for the CDR3 is TGCGCCAGCAGCGCCACTAGACCCGAGGGAGAGCAGTACTTC. This encodes CASSATRPEGEQYF.

The chain links TRBV24-1 to TRBJ1-1, with 7 bases lining up with TRBD1. V lost 4 bases, J lost 4 bases, and 11 bases stayed unmatched. This CDR3 region has 16 residues. CDR1 and CDR2 (germline): KGHDR, SFDVKD. As DNA, the CDR3 is TGTGCCACCAGTGACCATCCAAACAGGGGTAGCACTGAAGCTTTCTTT. It translates to CATSDHPNRGSTEAFF.

The chain has TRBV11-2 and TRBJ2-3; unclear D gene. CDR3 length: 13 residues. Germline assignment: CDR1 SGHAT and CDR2 FQNNGV. With 0 bases removed from V and 5 bases from J, the gap between germline ends came to 6 bases. The CDR3 DNA sequence: TGTGCCAGCAGCTTAGATCGTGGAGATACGCAGTATTTT. Its translation: CASSLDRGDTQYF.